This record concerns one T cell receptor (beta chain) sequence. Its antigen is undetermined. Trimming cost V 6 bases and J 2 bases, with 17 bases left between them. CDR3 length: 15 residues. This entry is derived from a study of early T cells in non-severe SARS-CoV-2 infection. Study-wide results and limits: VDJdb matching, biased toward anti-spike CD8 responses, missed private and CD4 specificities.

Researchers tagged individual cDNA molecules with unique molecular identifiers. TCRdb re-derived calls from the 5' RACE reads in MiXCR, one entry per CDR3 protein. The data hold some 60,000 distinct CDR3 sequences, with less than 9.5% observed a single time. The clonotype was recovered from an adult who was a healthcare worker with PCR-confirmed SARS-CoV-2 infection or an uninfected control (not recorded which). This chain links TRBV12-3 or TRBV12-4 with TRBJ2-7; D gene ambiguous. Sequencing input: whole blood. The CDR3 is CASSRSSYSAYEQYF. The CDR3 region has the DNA TGTGCCAGCAGCCGCTCGTCATACTCCGCCTACGAGCAGTACTTC.